Below are 17 T cell receptor beta chains sequenced from a single sample in a study of blood T cell repertoires in COVID-19. Only in-frame clones appear in the TCRdb table, and some are missing; sequencing was by immunoSEQ multiplex PCR. The table records about 160,000 clones, 90% to 95% of them present only once. Material: peripheral blood. The receptors shown here come from a woman aged 45 to 65 with acute or convalescent COVID-19.

The chain joins TRBV6-1 to TRBJ1-3, with D uncertain. Trimming left V 2 bases short and J 4 bases short, with 18 bases between. Germline-derived CDR1 and CDR2 are MNHNS and SASEGT. This CDR3 contains 17 residues. CDR3 residues: CASSERVLRGSGNTIYF. The CDR3 DNA reads TGTGCCAGCAGTGAAAGAGTGCTCCGAGGGAGCGGAAACACCATATATTTT.

The V gene is TRBV5-1, the J gene TRBJ2-7, with TRBD1 matching 8 bases. The V and J ends lost 4 bases and 6 bases, in that order; junction bases with no gene match: 9. This CDR3 spans 14 amino acids. From germline, CDR1 is SGHRS and CDR2 YFSETQ. CDR3: CASSQRTGQGEQYF. CDR3 bases: TGCGCCAGCAGCCAACGGACAGGGCAGGGCGAGCAGTACTTC.

The chain couples TRBV20-1 to TRBJ2-1; TRBD2 is a possible D gene (5 bases). Trimming removed 7 bases from V and 10 bases from J, with 8 bases in between. Looked up from germline, CDR1 is DFQATT and CDR2 is SNEGSKA (reference sequence). The CDR3 loop spans 9 amino acids. In DNA form, the CDR3 reads TGCAGTGGTGGACTCGAGCAGTTCTTC. Residues: CSGGLEQFF.

The rearrangement uses TRBV18 and TRBJ2-2, with D unresolved. Trimming cost V 0 bases and J 4 bases, with 9 bases left between them. Germline V gene sequence: CDR1 KGHSH, CDR2 LQKENI. The CDR3 covers 15 residues. The CDR3 spells CASSPPMVSTGELFF. CDR3 sequence (DNA): TGTGCCAGCTCACCACCGATGGTCAGCACCGGGGAGCTGTTTTTT.

V is TRBV24-1 and J is TRBJ2-2, with 8 bases matching TRBD1. CDR1 is KGHDR, CDR2 SFDVKD, per germline. This CDR3 spans 16 amino acids. Losses at the gene ends were 1 base for V and 3 bases for J; bases not matched to a gene: 3. CDR3 DNA sequence: TGTGCCACCAGTGATTTCAGGGGGCGCGACACCGGGGAGCTGTTTTTT. Protein product: CATSDFRGRDTGELFF.

The chain combines TRBV28 with TRBJ2-7, with 8 positions matching TRBD2. With V trimmed by 5 bases and J by 1 base, 13 bases remained unmatched. Germline CDR1 reads MDHEN; CDR2 reads SYDVKM. The CDR3 totals 17 residues. The CDR3: CASSVTLGREGSYEQYF. DNA of the CDR3: TGTGCCAGCAGTGTGACCCTCGGCCGGGAGGGTTCCTACGAGCAGTACTTC.

V gene TRBV7-8 combines with J gene TRBJ2-7; TRBD1 agrees at 7 bases. The junction had 9 bases not matched to a gene; V was cut back by 8 bases and J by 2 bases. Germline CDR1 SGHVS, CDR2 FQNEAQ. This CDR3 has 14 residues. DNA of the CDR3: TGTGCCAGCGGACAACACAGGGGTCCCTACGAGCAGTACTTC. Translated, it gives CASGQHRGPYEQYF.

As concerns this clone: At one end, the junction sequence differs from germline, possibly due to a read error. V and J are TRBV28 and TRBJ2-7; TRBD1 matches 9 bases. The CDR3 runs 10 residues. From germline, CDR1 is MDHEN and CDR2 SYDVKM. The DNA of the CDR3 is TGTGCCAGCAGTTTAGGGACAGGGTTTTTC. Protein: CASSLGTGFF.

The chain uses TRBV7-2 and TRBJ2-6; D is uncertain. The V end lost 0 bases, the J end lost 0 bases, and 3 bases lay between the germline ends. CDR3 length equals 15 residues. Germline CDR1 is SGHTA and CDR2 is FQGNSA. CDR3 DNA: TGTGCCAGCAGCTTAGCGTACTCTGGGGCCAACGTCCTGACTTTC. This codes for CASSLAYSGANVLTF.

The chain links TRBV11-2 to TRBJ1-3, with 10 bases fitting TRBD1. CDR3 length equals 17 residues. The germline V gene has CDR1 SGHAT and CDR2 FQNNGV. The V and J ends lost 5 bases and 1 base, in that order; junction bases with no gene match: 8. In nucleotides, the CDR3 is TGTGCCAGCAGCACGCTGGGACAGGGGAAATCTGGAAACACCATATATTTT. This codes for CASSTLGQGKSGNTIYF. Looking up the rest from reference TRBV11-2 and TRBJ1-3 gives the full variable domain: EAGVAQSPRYKIIEKRQSVAFWCNPISGHATLYWYQQILGQGPKLLIQFQNNGVVDDSQLPKDRFSAERLKGVDSTLKIQPAKLEDSAVYLCASSTLGQGKSGNTIYFGEGSWLTVV.

This clone was counted once. This rearrangement joins TRBV30 to TRBJ1-1; D gene uncertain. V dropped 0 bases and J dropped 0 bases, with 5 bases sitting between them. The CDR3 has 13 residues. The germline V gene has CDR1 GTSNPN and CDR2 SVGIG (reference sequence). For the CDR3, the DNA is TGTGCCTGGAGTGTTGGGCTGAACACTGAAGCTTTCTTT. Translation: CAWSVGLNTEAFF. Full variable domain (outside the CDR3, taken from reference TRBV30 and TRBJ1-1): SQTIHQWPATLVQPVGSPLSLECTVEGTSNPNLYWYRQAAGRGLQLLFYSVGIGQISSEVPQNLSASRPQDRQFILSSKKLLLSDSGFYLCAWSVGLNTEAFFGQGTRLTVV.

V is TRBV19 and J is TRBJ1-1, with D possibly being TRBD1 (6 bases). The CDR3 is 14 residues long. The germline CDR1 and CDR2 sequences are LNHDA and SQIVND (reference sequence). V dropped 8 bases and J dropped 4 bases, with 17 bases sitting between them. CDR3 DNA: TGTGCCAGTGAAAATCACAGGGCTCCCACTGAAGCTTTCTTT. This gives the protein CASENHRAPTEAFF.

The rearrangement joins TRBV9 to TRBJ1-2; no definite D call. The CDR3 extends over 11 amino acids. The V gene lost 3 bases and the J gene lost 9 bases, with 9 bases spanning the gap. CDR1 and CDR2 from the germline V gene are SGDLS and YYNGEE. The CDR3 DNA reads as TGTGCCAGCAGCGCCAGTGGGCGCTACACCTTC. Translation: CASSASGRYTF.

The rearrangement uses TRBV11-3 and TRBJ2-1, with a possible D match to TRBD2 (5 bases). The CDR3 contains 14 residues. Trimming removed 5 bases at V and 7 bases at J, with 15 bases between. Looked up from germline, CDR1 is SGHNT and CDR2 is YENEEA. The CDR3 DNA reads as TGTGCCAGCAGCGACCCGTACGAGGGTAATGAGCAGTTCTTC. It codes for CASSDPYEGNEQFF.

The rearrangement joins TRBV27 to TRBJ1-6; D uncertain. V was trimmed by 2 bases and J by 4 bases, leaving 6 bases between them. This CDR3 has 14 residues. Germline assignment: CDR1 MNHEY and CDR2 SMNVEV (reference sequence). The CDR3 bases are TGTGCCAGCAGTTTAGAGGCTTATAATTCACCCCTCCACTTT. It specifies CASSLEAYNSPLHF.

V and J are TRBV6-1 and TRBJ2-3, with D perhaps matching TRBD2 (5 bases). The CDR3 totals 13 residues. V was trimmed by 3 bases and J by 4 bases, leaving 8 bases between them. CDR1 is MNHNS and CDR2 is SASEGT in the germline V gene. The CDR3 DNA reads as TGTGCCAGCAGTGATGACGGGGCAGATACGCAGTATTTT. This sequence encodes CASSDDGADTQYF.

The rearrangement uses TRBV3-1 (or the pseudogene TRBV3-2) and TRBJ1-6; no definite D call. The CDR3 extends over 13 amino acids. With 1 base removed from V and 14 bases from J, the gap between germline ends came to 12 bases. Germline lookup yields CDR1 LGHDT and CDR2 YNNKEL (reference sequence). The CDR3 sequence: CASSQVEGLALHF. The CDR3 nucleotides read TGTGCCAGCAGCCAAGTCGAGGGTCTAGCCCTCCACTTT.